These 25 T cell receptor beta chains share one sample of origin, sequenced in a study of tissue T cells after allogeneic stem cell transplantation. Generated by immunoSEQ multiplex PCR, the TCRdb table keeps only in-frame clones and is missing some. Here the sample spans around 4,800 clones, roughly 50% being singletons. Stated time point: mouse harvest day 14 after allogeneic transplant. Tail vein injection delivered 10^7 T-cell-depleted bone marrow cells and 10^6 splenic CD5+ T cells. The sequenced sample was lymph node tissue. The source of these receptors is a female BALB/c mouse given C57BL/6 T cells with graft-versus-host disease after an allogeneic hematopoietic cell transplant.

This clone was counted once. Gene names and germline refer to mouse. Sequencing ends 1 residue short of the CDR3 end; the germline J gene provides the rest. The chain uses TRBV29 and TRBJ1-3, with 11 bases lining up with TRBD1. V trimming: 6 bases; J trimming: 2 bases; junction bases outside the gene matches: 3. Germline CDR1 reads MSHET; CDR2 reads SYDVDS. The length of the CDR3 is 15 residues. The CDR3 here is CASRKGQGAGNTLYF. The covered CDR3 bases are TGTGCTAGCAGAAAGGGACAGGGGGCTGGAAATACGCTCTAT.

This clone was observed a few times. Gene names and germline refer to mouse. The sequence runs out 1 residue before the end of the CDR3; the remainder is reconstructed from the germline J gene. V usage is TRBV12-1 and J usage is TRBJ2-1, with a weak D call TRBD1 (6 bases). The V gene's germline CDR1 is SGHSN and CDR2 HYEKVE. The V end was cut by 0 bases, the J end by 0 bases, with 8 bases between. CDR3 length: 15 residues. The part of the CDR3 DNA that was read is TGTGCCAGCTCTCTCGGGACAATTAACTATGCTGAGCAGTTC. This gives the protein CASSLGTINYAEQF. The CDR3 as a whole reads CASSLGTINYAEQFF.

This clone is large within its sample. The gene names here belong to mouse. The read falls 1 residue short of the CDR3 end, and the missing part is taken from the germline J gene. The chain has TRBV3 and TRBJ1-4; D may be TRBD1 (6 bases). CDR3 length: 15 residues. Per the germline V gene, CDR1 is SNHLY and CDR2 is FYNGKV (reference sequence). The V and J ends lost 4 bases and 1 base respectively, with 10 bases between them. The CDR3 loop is CASSSGHPSNERLFF. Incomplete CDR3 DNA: TGTGCCAGCAGCTCGGGACACCCTTCCAACGAAAGATTATTT. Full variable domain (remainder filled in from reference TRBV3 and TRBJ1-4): GPKVLQIPSHQIIDMGQMVTLNCDPVSNHLYFYWYKQILGQQMEFLVNFYNGKVMEKSKLFKDQFSVERPDGSYFTLKIQPTALEDSAVYFCASSSGHPSNERLFFGHGTKLSVL.

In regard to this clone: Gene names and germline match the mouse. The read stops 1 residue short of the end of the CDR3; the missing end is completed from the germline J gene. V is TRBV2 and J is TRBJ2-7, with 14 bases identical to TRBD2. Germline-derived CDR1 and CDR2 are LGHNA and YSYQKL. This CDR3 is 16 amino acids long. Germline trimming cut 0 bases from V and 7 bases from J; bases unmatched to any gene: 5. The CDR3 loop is CASSQDPGLGGQEQYF. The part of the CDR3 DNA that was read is TGTGCCAGCAGCCAAGATCCGGGACTGGGGGGGCAAGAACAGTAC.

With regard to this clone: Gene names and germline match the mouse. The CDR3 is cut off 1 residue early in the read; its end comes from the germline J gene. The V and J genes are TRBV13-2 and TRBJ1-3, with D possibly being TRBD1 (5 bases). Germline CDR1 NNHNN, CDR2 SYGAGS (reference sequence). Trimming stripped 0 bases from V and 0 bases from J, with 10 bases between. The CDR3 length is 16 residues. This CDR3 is CASGDATGSSGNTLYF. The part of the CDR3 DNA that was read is TGTGCCAGCGGTGATGCAACAGGCAGTTCTGGAAATACGCTCTAT.

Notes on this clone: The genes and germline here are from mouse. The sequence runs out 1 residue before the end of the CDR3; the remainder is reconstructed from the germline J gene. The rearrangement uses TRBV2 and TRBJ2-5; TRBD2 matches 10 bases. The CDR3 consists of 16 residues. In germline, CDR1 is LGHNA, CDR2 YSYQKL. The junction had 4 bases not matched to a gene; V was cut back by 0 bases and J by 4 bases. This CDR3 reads CASSQDDGTGEDTQYF. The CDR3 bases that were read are TGTGCCAGCAGCCAAGATGACGGGACTGGGGAAGACACCCAGTAC.

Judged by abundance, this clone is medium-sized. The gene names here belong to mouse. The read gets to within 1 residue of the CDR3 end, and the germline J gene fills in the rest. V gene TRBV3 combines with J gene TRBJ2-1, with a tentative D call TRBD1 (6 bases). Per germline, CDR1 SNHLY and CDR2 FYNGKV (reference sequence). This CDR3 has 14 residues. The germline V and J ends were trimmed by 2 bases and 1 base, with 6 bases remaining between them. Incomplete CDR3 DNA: TGTGCCAGCAGCTTACAGGGGAACTATGCTGAGCAGTTC. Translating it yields CASSLQGNYAEQF. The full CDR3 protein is CASSLQGNYAEQFF.

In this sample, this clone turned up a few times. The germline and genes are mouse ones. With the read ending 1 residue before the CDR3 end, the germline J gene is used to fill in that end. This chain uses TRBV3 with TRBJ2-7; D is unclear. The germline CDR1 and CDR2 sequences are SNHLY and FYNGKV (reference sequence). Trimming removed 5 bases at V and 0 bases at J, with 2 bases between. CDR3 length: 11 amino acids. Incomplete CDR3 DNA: TGTGCCAGCAGCAGCTCCTATGAACAGTAC. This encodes CASSSSYEQY. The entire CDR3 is CASSSSYEQYF.

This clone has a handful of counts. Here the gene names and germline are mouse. Here the CDR3 reads CASSRQGQNTLYF. The CDR3 bases that were read are TGTGCCAGCAGTAGGCAGGGTCAAAACACCTTGTAC. The chain couples TRBV13-3 to TRBJ2-4; D remains ambiguous. The read terminates 1 residue ahead of where the CDR3 ends, so the germline J gene completes it. The CDR3 length is 13 residues. Trimming left V 4 bases short and J 1 base short, with 7 bases between. In germline, CDR1 is NNHDY, CDR2 SYVADS.

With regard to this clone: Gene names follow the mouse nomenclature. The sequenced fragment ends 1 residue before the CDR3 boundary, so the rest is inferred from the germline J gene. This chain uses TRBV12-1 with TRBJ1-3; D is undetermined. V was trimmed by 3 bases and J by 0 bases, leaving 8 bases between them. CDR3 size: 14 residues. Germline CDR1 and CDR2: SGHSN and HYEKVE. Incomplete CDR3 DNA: TGTGCCAGCTCTTTTGACCGTTCTGGAAATACGCTCTAT. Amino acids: CASSFDRSGNTLY. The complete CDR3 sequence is CASSFDRSGNTLYF.

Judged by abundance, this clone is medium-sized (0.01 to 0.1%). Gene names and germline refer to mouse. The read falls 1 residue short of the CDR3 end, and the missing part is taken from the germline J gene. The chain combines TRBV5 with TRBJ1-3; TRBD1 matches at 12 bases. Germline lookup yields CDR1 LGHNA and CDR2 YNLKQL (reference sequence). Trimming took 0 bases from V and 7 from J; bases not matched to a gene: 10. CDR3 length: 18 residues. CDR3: CASSQEGAGTGGGNTLYF. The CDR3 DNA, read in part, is TGTGCCAGCAGCCAAGAAGGTGCCGGGACAGGGGGCGGGAATACGCTCTAT.

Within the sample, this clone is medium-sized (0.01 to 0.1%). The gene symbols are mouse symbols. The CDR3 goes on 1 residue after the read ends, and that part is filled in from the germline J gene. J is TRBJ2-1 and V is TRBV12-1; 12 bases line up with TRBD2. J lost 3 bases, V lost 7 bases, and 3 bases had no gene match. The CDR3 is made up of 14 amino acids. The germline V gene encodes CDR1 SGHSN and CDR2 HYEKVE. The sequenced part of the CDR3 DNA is TGTGCCAGTCGGGACTGGGGGGTCTATGCTGAGCAGTTC. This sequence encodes CASRDWGVYAEQF. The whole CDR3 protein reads CASRDWGVYAEQFF.

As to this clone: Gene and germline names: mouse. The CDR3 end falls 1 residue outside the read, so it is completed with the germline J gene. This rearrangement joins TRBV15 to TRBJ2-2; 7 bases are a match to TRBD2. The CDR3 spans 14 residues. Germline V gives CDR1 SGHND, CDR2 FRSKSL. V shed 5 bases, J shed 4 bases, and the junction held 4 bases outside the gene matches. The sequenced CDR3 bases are TGTGCCAGCAGTCCCTGGGGGTTCACCGGGCAGCTCTAC. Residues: CASSPWGFTGQLY. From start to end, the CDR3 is CASSPWGFTGQLYF.

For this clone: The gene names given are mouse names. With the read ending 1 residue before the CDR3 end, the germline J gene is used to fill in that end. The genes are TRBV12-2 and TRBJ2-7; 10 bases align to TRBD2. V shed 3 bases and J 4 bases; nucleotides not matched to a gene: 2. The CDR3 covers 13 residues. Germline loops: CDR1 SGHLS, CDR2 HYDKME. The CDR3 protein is CASSSDWGYEQYF. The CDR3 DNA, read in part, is TGTGCCAGCTCTTCGGACTGGGGGTATGAACAGTAC.

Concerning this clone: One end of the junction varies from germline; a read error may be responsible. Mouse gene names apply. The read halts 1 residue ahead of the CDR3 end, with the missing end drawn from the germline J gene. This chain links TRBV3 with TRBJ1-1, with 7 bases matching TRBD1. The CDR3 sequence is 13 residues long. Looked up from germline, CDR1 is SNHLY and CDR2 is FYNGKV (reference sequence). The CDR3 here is CAGSLGQATEVFF. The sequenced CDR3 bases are TGTGCCGGCAGCTTAGGACAGGCCACAGAAGTCTTC. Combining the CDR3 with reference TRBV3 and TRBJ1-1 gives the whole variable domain GPKVLQIPSHQIIDMGQMVTLNCDPVSNHLYFYWYKQILGQQMEFLVNFYNGKVMEKSKLFKDQFSVERPDGSYFTLKIQPTALEDSAVYFCAGSLGQATEVFFGKGTRLTVV.

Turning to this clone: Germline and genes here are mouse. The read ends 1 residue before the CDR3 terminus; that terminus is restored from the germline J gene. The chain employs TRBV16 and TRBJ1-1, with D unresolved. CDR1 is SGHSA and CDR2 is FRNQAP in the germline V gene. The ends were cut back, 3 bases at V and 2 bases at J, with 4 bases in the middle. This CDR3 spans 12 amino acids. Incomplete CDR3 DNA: TGTGCAAGCAGCTTCGCCAACACAGAAGTCTTC. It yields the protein CASSFANTEVF. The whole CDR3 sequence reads CASSFANTEVFF. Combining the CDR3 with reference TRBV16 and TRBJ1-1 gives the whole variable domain NAGVIQTPRHKVTGKGQEATLWCEPISGHSAVFWYRQTIVQGLEFLTYFRNQAPIDDSGMPKERFSAQMPNQSHSTLKIQSTQPQDSAVYLCASSFANTEVFFGKGTRLTVV.

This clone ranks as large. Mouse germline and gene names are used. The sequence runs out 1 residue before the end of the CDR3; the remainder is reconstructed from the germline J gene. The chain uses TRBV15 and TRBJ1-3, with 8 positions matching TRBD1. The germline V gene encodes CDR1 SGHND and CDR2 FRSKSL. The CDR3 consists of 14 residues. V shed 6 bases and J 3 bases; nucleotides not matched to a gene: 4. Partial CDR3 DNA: TGTGCCAGCAGGGAGACAGGGGATGGAAATACGCTCTAT. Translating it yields CASRETGDGNTLY. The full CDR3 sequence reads CASRETGDGNTLYF.

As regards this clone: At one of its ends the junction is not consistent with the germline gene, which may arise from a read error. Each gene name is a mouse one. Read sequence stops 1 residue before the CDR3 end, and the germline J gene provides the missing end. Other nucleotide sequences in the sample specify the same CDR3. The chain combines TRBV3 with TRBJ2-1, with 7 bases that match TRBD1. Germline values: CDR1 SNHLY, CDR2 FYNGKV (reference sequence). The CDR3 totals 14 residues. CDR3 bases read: TGTGCCAGCAGCGGCCCGACAGGGCATGCTGAACAGTTC. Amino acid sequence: CASSGPTGHAEQF. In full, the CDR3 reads CASSGPTGHAEQFF.

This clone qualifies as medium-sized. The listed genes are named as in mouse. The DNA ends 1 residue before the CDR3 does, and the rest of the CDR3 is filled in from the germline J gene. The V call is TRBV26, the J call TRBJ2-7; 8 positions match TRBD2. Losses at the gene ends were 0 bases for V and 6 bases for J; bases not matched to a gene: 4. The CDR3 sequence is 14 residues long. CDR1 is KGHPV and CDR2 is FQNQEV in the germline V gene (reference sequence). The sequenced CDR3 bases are TGTGCCAGCAGTCTGTCGTCGGGGGGGCTTGAACAGTAC. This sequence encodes CASSLSSGGLEQY. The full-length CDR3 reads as CASSLSSGGLEQYF.

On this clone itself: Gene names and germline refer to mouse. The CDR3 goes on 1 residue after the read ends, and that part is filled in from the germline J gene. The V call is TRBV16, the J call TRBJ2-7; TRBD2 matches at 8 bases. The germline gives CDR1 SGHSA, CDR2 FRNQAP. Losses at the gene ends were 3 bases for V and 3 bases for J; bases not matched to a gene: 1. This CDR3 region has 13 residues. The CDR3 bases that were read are TGTGCAAGCAGCTTGGGGGGGCGCTATGAACAGTAC. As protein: CASSLGGRYEQY. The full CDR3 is CASSLGGRYEQYF.

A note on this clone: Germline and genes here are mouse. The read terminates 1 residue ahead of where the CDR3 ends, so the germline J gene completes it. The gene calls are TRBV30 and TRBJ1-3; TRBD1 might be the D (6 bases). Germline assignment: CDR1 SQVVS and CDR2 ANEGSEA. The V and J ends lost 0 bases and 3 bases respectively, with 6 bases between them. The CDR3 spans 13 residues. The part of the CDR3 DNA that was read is TGTAGTTCTAGAGACAGGGGTGGAAATACGCTCTAT. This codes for CSSRDRGGNTLY. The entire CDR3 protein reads CSSRDRGGNTLYF.

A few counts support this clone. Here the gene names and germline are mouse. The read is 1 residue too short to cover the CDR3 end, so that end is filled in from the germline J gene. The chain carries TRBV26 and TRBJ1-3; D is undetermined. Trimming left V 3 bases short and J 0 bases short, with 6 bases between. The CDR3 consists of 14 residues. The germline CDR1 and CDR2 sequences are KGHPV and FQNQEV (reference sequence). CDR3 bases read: TGTGCCAGCAGTCTAGCAGATTCTGGAAATACGCTCTAT. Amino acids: CASSLADSGNTLY. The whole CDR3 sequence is CASSLADSGNTLYF.

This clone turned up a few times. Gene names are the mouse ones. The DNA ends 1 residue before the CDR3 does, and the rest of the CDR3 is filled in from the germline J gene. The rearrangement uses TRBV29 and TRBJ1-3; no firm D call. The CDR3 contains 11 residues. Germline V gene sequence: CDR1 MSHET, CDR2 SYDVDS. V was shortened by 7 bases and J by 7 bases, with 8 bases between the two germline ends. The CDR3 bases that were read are TGTGCTAGCACCGAAGGGAATACGCTCTAT. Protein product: CASTEGNTLY. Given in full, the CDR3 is CASTEGNTLYF.

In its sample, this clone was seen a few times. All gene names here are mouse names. The CDR3 reads CASSLNNQDTQYF. The DNA read from the CDR3 is TGTGCCAGCAGTTTGAACAACCAAGACACCCAGTAC. The rearrangement joins TRBV14 to TRBJ2-5; D call uncertain. The read ends 1 residue before the CDR3 terminus; that terminus is restored from the germline J gene. V was pared by 2 bases and J by 0 bases, with 4 bases between. The CDR3 sequence is 13 residues long. Germline CDR1 and CDR2: SGHDT and FRDEAV.

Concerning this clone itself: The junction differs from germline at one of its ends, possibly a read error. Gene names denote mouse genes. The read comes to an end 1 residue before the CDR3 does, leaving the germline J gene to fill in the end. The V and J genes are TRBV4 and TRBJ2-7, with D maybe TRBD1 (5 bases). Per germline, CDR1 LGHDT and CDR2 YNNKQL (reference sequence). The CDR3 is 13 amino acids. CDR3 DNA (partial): TGTGCAAGCAGCTCCCGACAGACATATGAACAGTAC. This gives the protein CASSSRQTYEQY. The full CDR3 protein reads CASSSRQTYEQYF.